Presented here are 27 T cell receptor beta chains from one specimen sequenced in a study of cytotoxic CD8 clonotypes in ibrutinib-treated CLL. The data were produced by immunoSEQ multiplex PCR, yet TCRdb's version contains in-frame clones alone and is incomplete. Among about 50,000 clones listed, about 72% were seen once. The specimen was PBMCs, collected after 12 months of ibrutinib treatment. These receptors were obtained from a human donor with chronic lymphocytic leukemia.

The V gene is TRBV5-4, the J gene TRBJ2-5; the match to TRBD1 covers 7 bases. In germline, CDR1 is SGHNT, CDR2 YYREEE (reference sequence). The CDR3 is 15 amino acids. J gave up 0 bases and V 4 bases, and 6 bases lay outside the gene matches. CDR3 coding DNA: TGTGCCAGCAGCGGTATCGGGACAGACCAAGAGACCCAGTACTTC. Translating gives CASSGIGTDQETQYF.

The rearrangement links TRBV4-1 to TRBJ1-2, with D perhaps TRBD1 (5 bases). This CDR3 contains 14 residues. V was cut by 3 bases and J by 5 bases, with 13 bases left in between. Per germline, CDR1 MGHRA and CDR2 YSYEKL. CDR3 nucleotides: TGCGCCAGCAGCCATCAGGGACGGACATATGGCTACACCTTC. Translation gives CASSHQGRTYGYTF.

In its sample, this clone was seen many times. The CDR3 DNA reads as TGTGCCAGCAGCTTAGATAGCGGGAGAAGGAATGAGCAGTTCTTC. Translating it yields CASSLDSGRRNEQFF. The chain recombines TRBV7-9 with TRBJ2-1; 9 bases are a match to TRBD2. Germline-derived CDR1 and CDR2 are SEHNR and FQNEAQ (reference sequence). This CDR3 has 15 amino acids. With 1 base clipped from V and 7 bases from J, the junction kept 5 bases outside the gene matches.

The chain is built from TRBV28 and TRBJ2-3; D uncertain. There are 11 residues in the CDR3. Trimming took off 4 bases at V and 4 bases at J, with 3 bases between the two ends. Germline-derived CDR1 and CDR2 are MDHEN and SYDVKM. CDR3 protein: CASSYADTQYF. The CDR3 DNA reads as TGTGCCAGCAGTTACGCAGATACGCAGTATTTT.

This rearrangement joins TRBV4-2 to TRBJ1-2; no reliable D call. CDR1 LGHNA and CDR2 YNFKEQ come from the germline V gene. The CDR3 runs 16 residues. V lost 4 bases, J lost 8 bases, and 23 bases lay in between. The CDR3 region has the DNA TGTGCCAGCAGCCCCCTATACTCGACGATTCAACACGGCTACACCTTC. This gives the protein CASSPLYSTIQHGYTF.

The gene calls are TRBV28 and TRBJ2-3; weak D call: TRBD2 (6 bases). This CDR3 comprises 13 residues. Germline CDR1 reads MDHEN; CDR2 reads SYDVKM. With 7 bases removed from V and 1 base from J, the gap between germline ends came to 9 bases. For the CDR3, the DNA is TGTGCCAGCATCGGGGGTGGCACAGATACGCAGTATTTT. Translating it yields CASIGGGTDTQYF.

The V call is TRBV19, the J call TRBJ2-1; 7 bases agree with TRBD1. Germline loops: CDR1 LNHDA, CDR2 SQIVND (reference sequence). This CDR3 comprises 15 residues. Unmatched junction bases numbered 2, after V lost 1 base and J lost 2 bases. The CDR3 protein is CASSIADRAYNEQFF. The CDR3, as DNA: TGTGCCAGTAGTATAGCCGACAGGGCCTACAATGAGCAGTTCTTC.

CDR3 loop: CASSLSLGRRSYNEQFF. DNA of the CDR3: TGCGCCAGCAGCCTATCCTTAGGGCGGCGTTCCTACAATGAGCAGTTCTTC. The genes are TRBV4-3 and TRBJ2-1; no definite D call. V shed 4 bases and J shed 1 base, with 17 bases lying between them. The CDR3 runs to 17 residues. Germline V gene data show CDR1 as LGHNA and CDR2 as YSLEER.

The V gene is TRBV19, the J gene TRBJ1-1; D perhaps matches TRBD1 (6 bases). CDR3 length: 15 residues. V was shortened by 2 bases and J by 7 bases, with 17 bases between the two germline ends. The V gene's germline CDR1 is LNHDA and CDR2 SQIVND (reference sequence). CDR3 DNA sequence: TGTGCCAGTAGTATATCCTCTTCCAGGGGATTTGAAGCTTTCTTT. This translates into CASSISSSRGFEAFF.

In DNA, the CDR3 is TGTGCCAGCAGCGCCCACAGGGGGGGCGGGAACACAGATACGCAGTATTTT. This encodes CASSAHRGGGNTDTQYF. This chain links TRBV9 with TRBJ2-3; D might be TRBD1 (8 bases). CDR1 is SGDLS, CDR2 YYNGEE, per germline. CDR3 size: 17 residues. Trimming stripped 3 bases from V and 2 bases from J, with 19 bases between.

The rearrangement joins TRBV7-3 to TRBJ2-7; the match to TRBD1 covers 7 bases. Germline V CDR1 and CDR2: SGHTA, FQGTGA. CDR3 size: 19 residues. Germline trimming cut 5 bases from V and 3 bases from J; bases unmatched to any gene: 22. CDR3 sequence: CASSQRQGSGFFEVYEQYF. The DNA for the CDR3 is TGTGCCAGCAGCCAACGACAGGGCAGTGGGTTTTTTGAGGTCTACGAGCAGTACTTC.

This sequence joins TRBV7-3 and TRBJ2-3; D may be TRBD2 (5 bases). The ends were cut back, 1 base at V and 6 bases at J, with 11 bases in the middle. The CDR3 totals 14 residues. Looked up from germline, CDR1 is SGHTA and CDR2 is FQGTGA. The CDR3 protein is CASSLSDYTDTQYF. The CDR3 nucleotides are TGTGCCAGCAGCTTAAGCGACTACACCGATACGCAGTATTTT.

V is TRBV5-1 and J is TRBJ1-3; D gene ambiguous. CDR3 length equals 13 residues. In germline, CDR1 is SGHRS, CDR2 YFSETQ. Trimming removed 5 bases from V and 0 bases from J, with 6 bases in between. The CDR3, as DNA: TGCGCCAGCAGGCAGTACTCTGGAAACACCATATATTTT. This sequence encodes CASRQYSGNTIYF.

The chain combines TRBV10-2 with TRBJ2-1; D may be TRBD1 (5 bases). The CDR3 is 15 amino acids. The germline V and J ends were trimmed by 3 bases and 0 bases, with 9 bases remaining between them. Germline-derived CDR1 and CDR2 are WSHSY and SAAADI. CDR3 region: CASSDYRSSYNEQFF. The CDR3 nucleotides read TGCGCCAGCAGTGATTACAGGAGCTCCTACAATGAGCAGTTCTTC.

The V gene is TRBV13, the J gene TRBJ2-3; TRBD1 agrees at 9 bases. The V gene end was trimmed by 4 bases and the J gene end by 2 bases; junction bases not matched to a gene: 1. CDR1 is PRHDT and CDR2 is FYEKMQ in the germline V gene (reference sequence). The length of the CDR3 is 14 residues. The CDR3, as DNA: TGTGCCAGCAGCTACAGGGGGCTCACAGATACGCAGTATTTT. It is translated as CASSYRGLTDTQYF.

The chain is built from TRBV28 and TRBJ2-5; D not certain. The CDR3 loop spans 12 amino acids. Trimming cost V 5 bases and J 5 bases, with 9 bases left between them. Germline lookup yields CDR1 MDHEN and CDR2 SYDVKM. The CDR3 sequence: CASSLQAETQYF. The CDR3 nucleotides read TGTGCCAGCAGTCTCCAAGCCGAGACCCAGTACTTC.

J is TRBJ2-7 and V is TRBV2; TRBD1 matches at 7 bases. Germline CDR1 is SNHLY and CDR2 is FYNNEI. With 8 bases clipped from V and 0 bases from J, the junction kept 7 bases outside the gene matches. The CDR3 covers 14 residues. CDR3 sequence (DNA): TGTGCCAGCGGCCAGGACAGGTCCTCCTACGAGCAGTACTTC. Amino acids: CASGQDRSSYEQYF.

The table lists this clone with a few counts. DNA for the CDR3: TGTGCCAGCAGCGGAAGGACTAGCGGGAGATTAAACTACGAGCAGTACTTC. Its translation: CASSGRTSGRLNYEQYF. The genes are TRBV7-9 and TRBJ2-7; 13 bases agree with TRBD2. J gave up 3 bases and V 5 bases, and 10 bases lay outside the gene matches. Germline assignment: CDR1 SEHNR and CDR2 FQNEAQ (reference sequence). This CDR3 region has 17 residues.

This clone was seen a few times. V and J are TRBV30 and TRBJ2-4; D gene ambiguous. Trimming stripped 1 base from V and 5 bases from J, with 6 bases between. CDR1 and CDR2 from the germline V gene are GTSNPN and SVGIG (reference sequence). The CDR3 covers 12 residues. DNA of the CDR3: TGTGCCTGGAGTGAGGCGGAAAACATTCAGTACTTC. Its translation is CAWSEAENIQYF.

The chain carries TRBV27 and TRBJ2-5; TRBD2 is a possible D gene (6 bases). The J call is in doubt because the DNA end fits TRBJ2-7 better. Per the germline V gene, CDR1 is MNHEY and CDR2 is SMNVEV (reference sequence). CDR3 length equals 14 residues. The CDR3 nucleotides read TGTGCCAGCAGTTTAGGAGGGCCTCCCTACGAGCAGTACTTC. Translated: CASSLGGPPYEQYF.

The chain joins TRBV7-6 to TRBJ2-7; TRBD2 matches at 11 bases. V was pared by 5 bases and J by 3 bases, with 3 bases of the junction left unmatched. The CDR3 is made up of 14 amino acids. The germline gives CDR1 SGHVS, CDR2 FNYEAQ. DNA for the CDR3: TGTGCCAGCAGCCCTCTAGCGGGAGGCTACGAGCAGTACTTC. Translating it yields CASSPLAGGYEQYF.

This rearrangement joins TRBV27 to TRBJ2-7, with 12 positions matching TRBD2. CDR3 length equals 15 residues. CDR1 is MNHEY, CDR2 SMNVEV, per germline (reference sequence). J gave up 2 bases and V 7 bases, and 6 bases lay outside the gene matches. The CDR3 reads CASKYGLAGTYEQYF. CDR3 DNA sequence: TGTGCCAGCAAGTACGGACTAGCGGGGACCTACGAGCAGTACTTC.

The chain carries TRBV18 and TRBJ2-7; perhaps TRBD2 as D (6 bases). Germline-derived CDR1 and CDR2 are KGHSH and LQKENI. The CDR3 runs 14 residues. Trimming cost V 3 bases and J 0 bases, with 9 bases left between them. The CDR3 reads CASSPLAASYEQYF. For the CDR3, the DNA is TGTGCCAGCTCACCCTTAGCGGCCTCCTACGAGCAGTACTTC. Combining the CDR3 with reference TRBV18 and TRBJ2-7 gives the whole variable domain NAGVMQNPRHLVRRRGQEARLRCSPMKGHSHVYWYRQLPEEGLKFMVYLQKENIIDESGMPKERFSAEFPKEGPSILRIQQVVRGDSAAYFCASSPLAASYEQYFGPGTRLTVT.

This chain uses TRBV5-6 with TRBJ2-7; 8 nucleotides agree with TRBD1. V shed 2 bases and J 0 bases; nucleotides not matched to a gene: 1. The germline gives CDR1 SGHDT, CDR2 YYEEEE. This CDR3 comprises 14 residues. Here the CDR3 reads CASSLGQGSYEQYF. In DNA, the CDR3 is TGTGCCAGCAGCTTAGGACAGGGCTCCTACGAGCAGTACTTC.

The chain links TRBV7-2 to TRBJ2-7; TRBD1 matches at 8 bases. The germline V gene has CDR1 SGHTA and CDR2 FQGNSA. The CDR3 extends over 16 amino acids. With 1 base clipped from V and 1 base from J, the junction kept 6 bases outside the gene matches. CDR3 protein: CASSLGAGGASYEQYF. The CDR3 DNA follows: TGTGCCAGCAGCTTAGGGGCAGGGGGCGCTTCCTACGAGCAGTACTTC.

The chain employs TRBV7-5 and TRBJ1-5; the table's D call, TRBD1, has no DNA check behind it. TRBV7-5 constitutes a pseudogene. The CDR3 runs 13 residues. The CDR3 is CVVDRVRDSPQHF. DNA of the CDR3: TGTGTAGTCGACAGGGTCAGAGATTCGCCCCAGCATTTT.

This chain connects TRBV2 to TRBJ2-7; tentatively, D is TRBD1 or TRBD2 (5 bases each). Germline V gives CDR1 SNHLY, CDR2 FYNNEI. Between the trimmed V and J ends, which lost 8 bases and 3 bases, there was a span of 14 bases. The CDR3 has 13 amino acids. This CDR3 reads CASGDGTNYEQYF. The CDR3 DNA reads as TGTGCCAGCGGAGACGGGACCAACTACGAGCAGTACTTC.